The entry below describes one TCR beta chain. No antigen is known for it. This sample was included in a study of somatic mutations in cytotoxic T cells in rheumatoid arthritis. Here immunoSEQ multiplex PCR was the method, and the copy in TCRdb shows in-frame clones only, minus some. This sample has roughly 4,700 clones, with 65% to 85% found just once. The V end lost 8 bases, the J end lost 5 bases, and 20 bases lay between the germline ends. This CDR3 has 15 residues. Germline CDR1 SNHLY, CDR2 FYNNEI. General study points: The top CD8+ clone topped 20% of CD8+ cells in about an eighth of the roughly 65 patients.

This sequence originates from a man aged 65-85 years with rheumatoid arthritis. The sequenced sample consisted of CD8+ T cells sorted from blood. The chain carries TRBV2 and TRBJ2-3; maybe TRBD2 (7 bases). CDR3 loop: CASPLRSGGKDTQYF. In nucleotides, the CDR3 is TGTGCCAGCCCCCTCCGTTCGGGGGGCAAAGATACGCAGTATTTT. Filled out from reference TRBV2 and TRBJ2-3, the complete variable domain reads EPEVTQTPSHQVTQMGQEVILRCVPISNHLYFYWYRQILGQKVEFLVSFYNNEISEKSEIFDDQFSVERPDGSNFTLKIRSTKLEDSAMYFCASPLRSGGKDTQYFGPGTRLTVL.